The present TCR beta chain was sequenced within a study of blood T cell repertoires in COVID-19. In the study overall: The origin of the acute and convalescent COVID-19 samples was the United States, Italy and Spain.

Sequencing used immunoSEQ multiplex PCR; TCRdb keeps in-frame clones, though not all of them. The sample records 55,000 to 65,000 clones, around 77% being singletons. Source material: peripheral blood. This clonotype was obtained from a man between 60 and 70 years old with acute or convalescent COVID-19.

This CDR3 reads CSVARQLGEYEQYF. The CDR3 nucleotides read TGCAGCGTTGCTAGGCAGTTAGGAGAATACGAGCAGTACTTC. The chain links TRBV29-1 to TRBJ2-7; the D is unclear. There are 14 residues in the CDR3. Trimming pared 4 bases from V and 4 bases from J, leaving 17 bases between. Germline CDR1 and CDR2: SQVTM and ANQGSEA.